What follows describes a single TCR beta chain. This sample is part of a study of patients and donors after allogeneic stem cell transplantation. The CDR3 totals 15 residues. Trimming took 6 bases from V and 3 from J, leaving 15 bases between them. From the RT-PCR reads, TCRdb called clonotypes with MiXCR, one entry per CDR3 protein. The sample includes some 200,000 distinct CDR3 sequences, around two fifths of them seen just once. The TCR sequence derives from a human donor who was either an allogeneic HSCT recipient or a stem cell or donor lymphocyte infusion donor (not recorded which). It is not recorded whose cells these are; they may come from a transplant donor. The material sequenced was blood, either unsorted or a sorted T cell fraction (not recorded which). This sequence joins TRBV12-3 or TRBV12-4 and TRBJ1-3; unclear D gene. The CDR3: CASRPWEKLGNTIYF. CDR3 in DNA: TGTGCCAGCAGGCCCTGGGAGAAGCTTGGAAACACCATATATTTT.